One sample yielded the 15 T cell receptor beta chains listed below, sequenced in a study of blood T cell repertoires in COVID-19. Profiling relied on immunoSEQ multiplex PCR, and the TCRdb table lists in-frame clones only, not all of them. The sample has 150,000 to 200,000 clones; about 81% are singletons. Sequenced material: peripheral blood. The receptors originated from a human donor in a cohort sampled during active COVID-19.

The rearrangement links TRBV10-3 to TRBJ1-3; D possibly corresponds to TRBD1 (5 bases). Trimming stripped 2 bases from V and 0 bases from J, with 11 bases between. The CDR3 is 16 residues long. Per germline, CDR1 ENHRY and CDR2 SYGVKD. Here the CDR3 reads CAISEVVGASGNTIYF. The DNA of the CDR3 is TGTGCCATCAGTGAGGTCGTTGGGGCCTCTGGAAACACCATATATTTT.

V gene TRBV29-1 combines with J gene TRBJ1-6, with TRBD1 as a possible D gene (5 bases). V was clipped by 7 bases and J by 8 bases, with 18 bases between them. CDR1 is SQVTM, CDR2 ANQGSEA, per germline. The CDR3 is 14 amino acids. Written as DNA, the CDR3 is TGCAGCGCAAAACTCCCCGTCAGGGATTCACCCCTCCACTTT. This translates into CSAKLPVRDSPLHF.

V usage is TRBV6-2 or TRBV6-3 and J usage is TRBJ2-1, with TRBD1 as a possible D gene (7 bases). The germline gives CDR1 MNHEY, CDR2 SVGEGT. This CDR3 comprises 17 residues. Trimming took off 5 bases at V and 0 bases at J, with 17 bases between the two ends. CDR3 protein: CASSPRRGLSSYNEQFF. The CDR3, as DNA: TGTGCCAGCAGTCCAAGGAGGGGGCTGAGCTCCTACAATGAGCAGTTCTTC.

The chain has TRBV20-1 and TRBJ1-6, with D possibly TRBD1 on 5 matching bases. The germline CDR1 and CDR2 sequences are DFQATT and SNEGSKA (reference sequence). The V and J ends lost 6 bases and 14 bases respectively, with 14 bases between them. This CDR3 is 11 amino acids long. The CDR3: CSAKQAGALHF. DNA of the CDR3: TGCAGTGCCAAACAGGCTGGGGCCCTCCACTTT.

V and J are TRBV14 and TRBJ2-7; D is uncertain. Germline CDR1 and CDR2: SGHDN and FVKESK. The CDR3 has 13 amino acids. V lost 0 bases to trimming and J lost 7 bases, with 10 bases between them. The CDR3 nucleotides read TGTGCCAGCAGCCAAGATGATTGCGAGGAGCAGTACTTC. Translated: CASSQDDCEEQYF.

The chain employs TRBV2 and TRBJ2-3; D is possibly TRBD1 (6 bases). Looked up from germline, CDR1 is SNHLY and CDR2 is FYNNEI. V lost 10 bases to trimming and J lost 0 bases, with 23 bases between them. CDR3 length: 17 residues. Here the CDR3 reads CATRWQGSSPSTDTQYF. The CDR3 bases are TGTGCCACCCGGTGGCAGGGGAGTTCCCCTAGCACAGATACGCAGTATTTT.

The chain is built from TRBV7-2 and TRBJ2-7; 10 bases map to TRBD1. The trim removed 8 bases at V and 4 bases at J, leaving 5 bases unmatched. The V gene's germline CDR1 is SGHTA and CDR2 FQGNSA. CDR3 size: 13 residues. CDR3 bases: TGTGCCAGCGGGGACAGGGGTGGGTACGAGCAGTACTTC. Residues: CASGDRGGYEQYF.

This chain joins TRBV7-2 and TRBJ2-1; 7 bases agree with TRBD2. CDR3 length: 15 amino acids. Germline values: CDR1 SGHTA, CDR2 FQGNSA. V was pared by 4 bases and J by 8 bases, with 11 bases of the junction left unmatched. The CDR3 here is CASSSSGTMIDEQFF. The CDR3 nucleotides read TGTGCCAGCAGCTCCTCCGGGACTATGATCGATGAGCAGTTCTTC. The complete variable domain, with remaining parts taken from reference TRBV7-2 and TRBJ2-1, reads GAGVSQSPSNKVTEKGKDVELRCDPISGHTALYWYRQSLGQGLEFLIYFQGNSAPDKSGLPSDRFSAERTGGSVSTLTIQRTQQEDSAVYLCASSSSGTMIDEQFFGPGTRLTVL.

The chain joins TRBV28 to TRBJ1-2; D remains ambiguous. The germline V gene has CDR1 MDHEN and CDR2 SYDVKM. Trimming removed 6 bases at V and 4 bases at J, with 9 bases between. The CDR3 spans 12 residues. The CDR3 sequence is CASRDTPYGYTF. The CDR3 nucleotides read TGTGCCAGCAGAGACACCCCCTATGGCTACACCTTC.

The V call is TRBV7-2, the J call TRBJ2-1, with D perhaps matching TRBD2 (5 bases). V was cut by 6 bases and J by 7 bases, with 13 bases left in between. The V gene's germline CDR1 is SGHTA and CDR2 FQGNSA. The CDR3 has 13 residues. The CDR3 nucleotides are TGTGCCAGCAGTTTCGGGGAGTGGAATGAGCAGTTCTTC. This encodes CASSFGEWNEQFF.

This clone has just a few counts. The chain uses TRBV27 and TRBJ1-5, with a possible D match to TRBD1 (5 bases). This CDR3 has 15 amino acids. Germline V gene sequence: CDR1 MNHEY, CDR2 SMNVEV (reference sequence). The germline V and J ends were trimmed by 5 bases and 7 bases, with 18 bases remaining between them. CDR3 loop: CASSLTWDGGQPQHF. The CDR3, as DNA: TGTGCCAGCAGTCTCACGTGGGATGGGGGGCAGCCCCAGCATTTT.

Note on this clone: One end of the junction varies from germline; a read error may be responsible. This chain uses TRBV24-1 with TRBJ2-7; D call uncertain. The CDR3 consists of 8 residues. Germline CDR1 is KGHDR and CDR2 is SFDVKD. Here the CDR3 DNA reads TGTGCCACCAGTGGGCGGAACTTC. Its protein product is CATSGRNF.

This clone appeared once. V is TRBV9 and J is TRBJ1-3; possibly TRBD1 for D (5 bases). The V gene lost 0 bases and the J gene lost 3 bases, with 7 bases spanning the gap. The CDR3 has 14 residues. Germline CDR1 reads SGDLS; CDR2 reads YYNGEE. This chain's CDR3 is CASSVAGFGNTIYF. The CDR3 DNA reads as TGTGCCAGCAGCGTAGCAGGGTTTGGAAACACCATATATTTT.

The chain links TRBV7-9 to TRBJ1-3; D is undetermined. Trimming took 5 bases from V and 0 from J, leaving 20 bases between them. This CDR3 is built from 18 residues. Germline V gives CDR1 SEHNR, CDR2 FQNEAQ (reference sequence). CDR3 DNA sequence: TGTGCCAGCAGCCGAACGGTGGGCTGGGCGAGCTCTGGAAACACCATATATTTT. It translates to CASSRTVGWASSGNTIYF.

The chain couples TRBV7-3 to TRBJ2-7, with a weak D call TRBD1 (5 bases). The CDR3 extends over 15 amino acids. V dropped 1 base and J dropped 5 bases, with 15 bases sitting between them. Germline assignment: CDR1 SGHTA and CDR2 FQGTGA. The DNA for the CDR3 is TGTGCCAGCAGCTTAAGTTGGCCAGGGCCCCACGAGCAGTACTTC. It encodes CASSLSWPGPHEQYF.